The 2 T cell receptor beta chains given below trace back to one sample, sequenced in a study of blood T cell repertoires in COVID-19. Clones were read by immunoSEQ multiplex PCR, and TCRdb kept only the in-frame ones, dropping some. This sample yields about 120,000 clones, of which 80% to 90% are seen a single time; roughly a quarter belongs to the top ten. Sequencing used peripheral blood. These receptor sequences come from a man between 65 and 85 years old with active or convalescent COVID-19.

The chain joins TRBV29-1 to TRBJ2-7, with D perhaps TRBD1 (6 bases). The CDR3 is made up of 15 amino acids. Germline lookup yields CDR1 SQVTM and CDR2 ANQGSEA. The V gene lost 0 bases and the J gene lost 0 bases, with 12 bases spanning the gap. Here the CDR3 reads CSVEERDTGSYEQYF. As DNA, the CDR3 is TGCAGCGTTGAAGAAAGGGACACTGGCTCCTACGAGCAGTACTTC.

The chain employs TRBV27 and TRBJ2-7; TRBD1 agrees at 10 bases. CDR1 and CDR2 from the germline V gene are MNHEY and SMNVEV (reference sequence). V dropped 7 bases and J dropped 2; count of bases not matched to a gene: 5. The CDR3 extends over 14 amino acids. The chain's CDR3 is CASMGQGIPYEQYF. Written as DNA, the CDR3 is TGTGCCAGCATGGGACAGGGGATTCCCTACGAGCAGTACTTC.